This T cell receptor beta chain was identified during a study of Graves' ophthalmopathy and Graves' hyperthyroidism. RNA transcripts provided the template for amplifying TCR beta CDR3 regions. RT-PCR was first run with HTBI primers, then multiplex PCR in a second round. TCRdb re-called the multiplex PCR reads with MiXCR, one entry per CDR3 protein. This sample has roughly 400,000 distinct CDR3 sequences; roughly 17% occur once, and the top ten carry 2.4%. The CDR3 consists of 14 residues. The junction had 3 bases not matched to a gene; V was cut back by 2 bases and J by 1 base. Germline V lookup: CDR1 DFQATT, CDR2 SNEGSKA (reference sequence). This clonotype has ten or more counts. The authors diagnosed from clinical symptoms, serum thyroxine, TRAb, thyroid ultrasound and orbital computed tomography.

Sequenced material: peripheral blood. This clonotype originated in an adult woman with stable Graves' hyperthyroidism. The V gene is TRBV20-1, the J gene TRBJ1-1; 8 nucleotides align to TRBD1. The CDR3 bases are TGCAGTGCTAGATATGGGACAGGGAACACTGAAGCTTTCTTT. The encoded protein is CSARYGTGNTEAFF.